Shown below are 13 T cell receptor beta chains from a single sample sequenced in a study of T-cell reconstitution after alpha-beta-depleted transplantation in children. The TCRbeta library incorporated unique molecular identifiers. TCRdb re-analysed the PCR reads in MiXCR, keeping a single row per CDR3 protein. The repertoire holds some 290,000 distinct CDR3 sequences, with around 25% as singletons. This specimen was PBMCs, mostly from graft donor cells, taken 180 days after TCRalphabeta/CD19-depleted stem cell transplant. The receptors stem from a male patient younger than 18 who had a stem cell transplant for acute lymphoblastic leukemia, so the T cells may come from the graft donor.

Points on this clonotype: At one boundary the junction diverges from the germline segment, which might be a read error. This sequence joins TRBV20-1 and TRBJ2-5; 14 nucleotides match TRBD2. The CDR3 consists of 17 residues. The germline CDR1 and CDR2 sequences are DFQATT and SNEGSKA (reference sequence). The CDR3 sequence is CCARLGTSGRVGETQYF. The CDR3 coding sequence is TGCTGTGCTCGACTCGGGACTAGCGGGAGAGTAGGAGAGACCCAGTACTTC.

This clonotype was detected a few times. This chain connects TRBV6-1 to TRBJ2-7; no reliable D call. This CDR3 is 14 amino acids long. V shed 6 bases and J shed 4 bases, with 16 bases lying between them. The germline V gene has CDR1 MNHNS and CDR2 SASEGT. The CDR3 nucleotides are TGTGCCAGCAGCCCTGCGTGGATGGGTTACGAGCAGTACTTC. As protein: CASSPAWMGYEQYF.

The chain joins TRBV18 to TRBJ1-1; D is perhaps TRBD1 (6 bases). Germline loops: CDR1 KGHSH, CDR2 LQKENI. The length of the CDR3 is 17 residues. V dropped 3 bases and J dropped 1 base, with 18 bases sitting between them. The CDR3 DNA is TGTGCCAGCTCACCCTTGTACAGGGCAGGAGGGAACACTGAAGCTTTCTTT. This codes for CASSPLYRAGGNTEAFF. The variable domain in full, with the rest retrieved from reference TRBV18 and TRBJ1-1, is NAGVMQNPRHLVRRRGQEARLRCSPMKGHSHVYWYRQLPEEGLKFMVYLQKENIIDESGMPKERFSAEFPKEGPSILRIQQVVRGDSAAYFCASSPLYRAGGNTEAFFGQGTRLTVV.

This clonotype was recorded a few times. The chain couples TRBV12-3 or TRBV12-4 to TRBJ1-5, with 9 bases matching TRBD1. J gave up 2 bases and V 6 bases, and 5 bases lay outside the gene matches. The length of the CDR3 is 15 residues. CDR3 sequence reads: CASSPRDRGNQPQHF. The DNA for the CDR3 is TGTGCCAGCAGCCCCCGGGACAGGGGCAATCAGCCCCAGCATTTT.

This clonotype was seen a few times. The CDR3 DNA is TGTGCCAGCAATGGGGGAGTGGGAGCTTTCTTT. Its translation: CASNGGVGAFF. The chain carries TRBV25-1 and TRBJ1-1; TRBD1 is a possible D gene (5 bases). V was pared by 7 bases and J by 10 bases, with 13 bases between. The CDR3 loop spans 11 amino acids. Germline lookup yields CDR1 MGHDK and CDR2 SYGVNS.

J is TRBJ1-1 and V is TRBV20-1, with unresolved D. This CDR3 region has 13 residues. V was pared by 4 bases and J by 3 bases, with 12 bases between. Germline loops: CDR1 DFQATT, CDR2 SNEGSKA (reference sequence). CDR3 coding DNA: TGCAGTGCTACCCTGATGGAGGACACTGAAGCTTTCTTT. Translated, it gives CSATLMEDTEAFF.

The chain couples TRBV5-1 to TRBJ2-2; 7 positions match TRBD1. Germline CDR1 is SGHRS and CDR2 is YFSETQ. V shed 9 bases and J 2 bases; nucleotides not matched to a gene: 7. The CDR3 length is 14 residues. CDR3 DNA sequence: TGCGCCACGACCCGGGACAGCAACACCGGGGAGCTGTTTTTT. The encoded protein is CATTRDSNTGELFF.

The rearrangement links TRBV5-6 to TRBJ1-2, with 7 bases fitting TRBD1. Germline CDR1 is SGHDT and CDR2 is YYEEEE. The length of the CDR3 is 15 residues. V lost 3 bases and J lost 1; bases outside the gene matches: 6. CDR3 protein: CASSWTGQRNYGYTF. As DNA, the CDR3 is TGTGCCAGCAGCTGGACGGGACAGCGTAACTATGGCTACACCTTC.

This clonotype has a handful of counts. This chain uses TRBV5-5 with TRBJ2-1; weak D call: TRBD2 (6 bases). The CDR3 spans 14 residues. CDR1 and CDR2 (germline): SGHKS, YYEKEE (reference sequence). The V and J ends lost 2 bases and 8 bases respectively, with 14 bases between them. CDR3 sequence reads: CASSFVGGSDEQFF. DNA of the CDR3: TGTGCCAGCAGCTTTGTGGGAGGAAGCGATGAGCAGTTCTTC.

V is TRBV3-1 and J is TRBJ2-1; 10 positions agree with TRBD2. This CDR3 is built from 15 residues. The junction had 7 bases not matched to a gene; V was cut back by 4 bases and J by 7 bases. CDR1 is LGHDT, CDR2 YNNKEL, per germline (reference sequence). Here the CDR3 reads CASSPLLAGRNEQFF. The CDR3 DNA reads TGTGCCAGCAGCCCTCTACTAGCGGGACGGAATGAGCAGTTCTTC.

This clonotype was recorded only once. The V gene is TRBV27, the J gene TRBJ2-3; TRBD1 aligns across 8 bases. The CDR3 runs 19 residues. V was clipped by 3 bases and J by 0 bases; unmatched bases: 14. Looked up from germline, CDR1 is MNHEY and CDR2 is SMNVEV (reference sequence). CDR3 residues: CASSFFPQGTGLSTDTQYF. The CDR3 nucleotides read TGTGCCAGCAGTTTTTTTCCCCAGGGGACAGGTCTTAGCACAGATACGCAGTATTTT.

The V call is TRBV24-1, the J call TRBJ1-5; weak D call: TRBD1 (5 bases). The CDR3 has 14 amino acids. Trimming took 3 bases from V and 6 from J, leaving 11 bases between them. Germline V gives CDR1 KGHDR, CDR2 SFDVKD. For the CDR3, the DNA is TGTGCCACCAGTGATAGTAGCAGGGCTCAGCCCCAGCATTTT. It specifies CATSDSSRAQPQHF.

This clonotype was seen a handful of times. V usage is TRBV7-9 and J usage is TRBJ2-1; TRBD2 agrees at 9 bases. This CDR3 is 15 amino acids long. V was pared by 2 bases and J by 8 bases, with 7 bases of the junction left unmatched. CDR1 is SEHNR and CDR2 is FQNEAQ in the germline V gene (reference sequence). CDR3: CASSLIAGVGDEQFF. The CDR3 region has the DNA TGTGCCAGCAGCTTAATAGCGGGAGTAGGGGATGAGCAGTTCTTC.